Listed below are T cell receptor beta chains from one sample, sequenced in a study of human T cells and chemical hapten exposure. A single record per CDR3 protein comes from TCRdb applying MiXCR to the 5' RACE reads. The table lists 70,000 to 85,000 distinct CDR3 sequences, around 15% of them singletons. The source of these receptors is a female donor in good health. Each CDR3 is given without its conserved first and last residue. Fields, in order: clone size, J gene, V gene, CDR3 protein. The size of a clone is reported for some rows only, either as once, few or many, or as a class for expanded clones.

few | TRBJ2-1 | TRBV20-1 | SASGVGEQF
few | TRBJ2-3 | TRBV30 | AWSSGDSSTDTQY
. | TRBJ1-1 | TRBV20-1 | SASRQGRGNTEAF
few | TRBJ1-1 | TRBV11-3 | ASSTDTNTEAF
. | TRBJ1-1 | TRBV7-6 | ASSRQGRTEAF
. | TRBJ2-7 | TRBV6-6 | ASSYGTNEQY
few | TRBJ2-1 | TRBV7-9 | ASSLIVAGGDEQF
. | TRBJ2-5 | TRBV3-1 | ASSQKGAVTQY
. | TRBJ1-1 | TRBV6-1 | ASSEAGGARAF
. | TRBJ2-3 | TRBV7-2 | ASSPRTSERPYTDTQY
few | TRBJ1-2 | TRBV7-2 | ASSLYPLAGNYGYT
few | TRBJ2-2 | TRBV13 | ATRTGNTGELF
few | TRBJ2-5 | TRBV6-5 | ASSTSGLEEETQY
many | TRBJ1-5 | TRBV7-2 | ASSLSPGVSNQPQH
few | TRBJ1-5 | TRBV6-1 | ASSRDGRDQPQH
. | TRBJ2-4 | TRBV28 | ASQGENIQY
. | TRBJ2-3 | TRBV7-2 | ASSSQALLRGGDTQY
many | TRBJ2-2 | TRBV3-1 | ASSQERSVGELF
. | TRBJ1-1 | TRBV12-3/TRBV12-4 | ASIQGQGEAF
few | TRBJ1-1 | TRBV12-3/TRBV12-4 | ASSVGRAEAF
. | TRBJ2-2 | TRBV12-3/TRBV12-4 | ASSFVQGNTGELF
few | TRBJ2-2 | TRBV9 | ASSLTQGGSSGELF
. | TRBJ2-1 | TRBV20-1 | SARQSTGLHMYEQF
. | TRBJ2-5 | TRBV27 | ASSFILGGTQY
many | TRBJ2-1 | TRBV20-1 | SAGGRTGSNEQF
. | TRBJ1-2 | TRBV6-5 | ASSEFGQSNYGYT
few | TRBJ2-1 | TRBV29-1 | SVRDRVLGNEQF
. | TRBJ1-1 | TRBV28 | ASSFTVPGQGVNTEAF
few | TRBJ1-1 | TRBV3-1 | ASSQVEGATEAF
. | TRBJ2-6 | TRBV7-8 | ASSPHTGLGANVLT
few | TRBJ2-7 | TRBV11-3 | ASSPTPYLEQY
few | TRBJ2-5 | TRBV15 | ATSRETAGGWRKTQY
few | TRBJ1-3 | TRBV18 | ASSSDTGNTIY
. | TRBJ2-2 | TRBV12-3/TRBV12-4 | ASSPNKGELF
. | TRBJ2-5 | TRBV6-6 | ASSSIWGTQETQY
. | TRBJ1-6 | TRBV11-2 | ASRDGRGRNSPLH
few | TRBJ2-7 | TRBV6-1 | ASSEGGKGGYEQY
many | TRBJ1-1 | TRBV28 | ASSSRGNRNTEAF
. | TRBJ1-1 | TRBV5-1 | ASSPDSLTEAF
few | TRBJ1-2 | TRBV7-2 | ASSSRESGYGYT
few | TRBJ2-5 | TRBV20-1 | SARDFGGETQY